This T cell receptor (beta chain) derives from a study of blood T cell repertoires in COVID-19. Study-level background: Samples of COVID-19 (acute and convalescent) were obtained from the United States, Italy and Spain. Nucleic acid was either cDNA or gDNA, and it came from T cells, B-cell-depleted T cells, or PBMCs.

V shed 1 base and J 3 bases; nucleotides not matched to a gene: 13. This CDR3 contains 18 residues. Germline V gene lookup returns CDR1 SGHKS and CDR2 YYEKEE (reference sequence). How the authors handled the data: Estimation of nucleated cell counts was performed using reference gene primer amplification. TCRdb keeps only in-frame clones here, not all; method: immunoSEQ multiplex PCR. V, J and clone size reflect that table, while D and trimming were determined from the DNA. This sample carries over 250,000 clones, roughly 89% of them seen once, and the ten largest clones take approximately 2.2%. The sequencing sample was made of peripheral blood. V and J are TRBV5-5 and TRBJ1-3; 7 bases fit TRBD1. The TCR sequence derives from a man aged 50 to 60 with acute or convalescent COVID-19. The CDR3: CASSLLQGDLSGGNTIYF. The CDR3 coding sequence is TGTGCCAGCAGCTTGCTGCAGGGGGACCTCTCCGGTGGAAACACCATATATTTT. Looking up the rest from reference TRBV5-5 and TRBJ1-3 gives the full variable domain: DAGVTQSPTHLIKTRGQQVTLRCSPISGHKSVSWYQQVLGQGPQFIFQYYEKEERGRGNFPDRFSARQFPNYSSELNVNALLLGDSALYLCASSLLQGDLSGGNTIYFGEGSWLTVV.